One and the same sample provided the 2 T cell receptor beta chains below, sequenced in a study of metastatic and nonmetastatic thyroid tumors. None of the patients had undergone any treatment ahead of thyroid surgery. TCRdb re-clonotyped the PCR reads through MiXCR. The table has 70,000 or so clones, 14% seen once. The sequenced sample was blood. These receptors came from a male donor with papillary thyroid cancer or a benign thyroid nodule (not recorded which). Some clones in this sample may be carry-over from other donors' samples.

This clone was seen ten or more times. This chain joins TRBV12-3 or TRBV12-4 and TRBJ1-5; 9 nucleotides match TRBD1. Trimming at V came to 3 bases and at J to 4 bases, leaving 7 bases not matched to a gene. This CDR3 is built from 16 residues. As DNA, the CDR3 is TGTGCCAGCAGTTTCTCCGGACAGGGGAGGAATCAGCCCCAGCATTTT. Translation: CASSFSGQGRNQPQHF.

The sample holds a few counts of this clone. Possible read error: a much larger clone is one base away. This same CDR3 is encoded by further DNA sequences in the sample. CDR3 DNA: TGTGCCAGTAGCACCGGGGAAGTCGCTAATGAAAAACTGTTTTTT. This encodes CASSTGEVANEKLFF. This chain connects TRBV9 to TRBJ1-4; D unclear. Germline V gene data show CDR1 as SGDLS and CDR2 as YYNGEE. The V and J ends lost 8 bases and 3 bases respectively, with 17 bases between them. CDR3 length: 15 amino acids.